Below, 27 T cell receptor beta chains from the same sample are listed, as sequenced in a study of blood T cell repertoires in COVID-19 (dated by TCRdb to 2020 to 2021). The protocol used for the library was the immunoSEQ multiplex PCR assay. The clones in this table, taken by TCRdb from immuneACCESS, are in-frame only. Not every clone is retained; where verified, under half of the shortfall comes from an unresolved V gene, and the cause of the rest is unknown. The sample table records some 97,000 clones; less than 95% of these occur just once. The ten biggest clones cover 5.1% of the sample. What was sequenced was peripheral blood. These TCRs come from a man aged 45-65 years with acute or convalescent COVID-19.

In this sample, this clone turned up once. The CDR3, as DNA: TGTGCCAGCGAAACCGCGGTCGGACAGGAAAAGACGTATGAGCAGTTCTTC. Encoded protein: CASETAVGQEKTYEQFF. V usage is TRBV7-2 and J usage is TRBJ2-1; 7 nucleotides match TRBD1. Losses at the gene ends were 8 bases for V and 8 bases for J; bases not matched to a gene: 21. Germline CDR1 SGHTA, CDR2 FQGNSA. CDR3 length: 17 residues.

This clone came up once. The V gene is TRBV6-1, the J gene TRBJ1-1; 7 bases fit TRBD1. The CDR3 runs to 14 residues. V dropped 3 bases and J dropped 7; count of bases not matched to a gene: 8. Germline CDR1 reads MNHNS; CDR2 reads SASEGT. The CDR3 DNA sequence: TGTGCCAGCAGTGAGAGACAGGGAAGAGGTGAAGCTTTCTTT. This gives the protein CASSERQGRGEAFF.

This clone was picked up one time. J is TRBJ1-2 and V is TRBV7-2, with TRBD1 matching over 8 bases. The CDR3 sequence is 14 residues long. J gave up 4 bases and V 4 bases, and 5 bases lay outside the gene matches. CDR1 is SGHTA and CDR2 is FQGNSA in the germline V gene. Written as DNA, the CDR3 is TGTGCCAGCAGCTCCGCGGACAGGGTCTATGGCTACACCTTC. Protein sequence: CASSSADRVYGYTF.

The chain carries TRBV7-9 and TRBJ2-1, with 8 positions matching TRBD2. Per germline, CDR1 SEHNR and CDR2 FQNEAQ (reference sequence). V was pared by 4 bases and J by 4 bases, with 9 bases of the junction left unmatched. This CDR3 is built from 16 residues. The CDR3 DNA reads TGTGCCAGCAGCTCGCTCGGTCTAGCGGGTTACAATGAGCAGTTCTTC. Encoded protein: CASSSLGLAGYNEQFF.

The J gene is TRBJ2-1, the V gene TRBV21-1; the D segment call TRBD2 is taken from the table without a DNA check. TRBV21-1 is a known pseudogene. The CDR3 extends over 16 amino acids. CDR3 sequence: CASSSPLPLDSLEQFF. In DNA form, the CDR3 reads TGTGCCAGCAGCTCTCCCTTGCCCCTCGATAGCCTCGAGCAGTTCTTC.

CDR3 amino acids: CASSVRLVSFNEQFF. In DNA form, the CDR3 reads TGCGCCAGCAGCGTTCGACTAGTTTCGTTCAATGAGCAGTTCTTC. This chain links TRBV5-1 with TRBJ2-1, with TRBD2 as a possible D gene (6 bases). The ends were cut back, 4 bases at V and 6 bases at J, with 17 bases in the middle. CDR1 is SGHRS, CDR2 YFSETQ, per germline. This CDR3 contains 15 residues.

The chain carries TRBV19 and TRBJ2-2; D uncertain. Germline loops: CDR1 LNHDA, CDR2 SQIVND (reference sequence). V shed 3 bases and J shed 6 bases, with 11 bases lying between them. The CDR3 runs to 14 residues. In DNA, the CDR3 is TGTGCCAGTAGTATGGCACAGTTCCCCGGGGAGCTGTTTTTT. Translated: CASSMAQFPGELFF.

The chain uses TRBV4-2 and TRBJ2-7, with a weak D call TRBD2 (6 bases). V lost 4 bases to trimming and J lost 3 bases, with 37 bases between them. The germline V gene encodes CDR1 LGHNA and CDR2 YNFKEQ. The CDR3 sequence is 22 residues long. CDR3 DNA: TGTGCCAGCAGCCCACCCCCCCCGGGGACTCTGCTGGGGAGCGGGCCGATCTACGAGCAGTACTTC. It codes for CASSPPPPGTLLGSGPIYEQYF.

This clone has a single count. The rearrangement uses TRBV24-1 and TRBJ2-5; D is perhaps TRBD2 (6 bases). Per the germline V gene, CDR1 is KGHDR and CDR2 is SFDVKD. The germline V and J ends were trimmed by 5 bases and 1 base, with 10 bases remaining between them. The CDR3 contains 14 residues. In nucleotides, the CDR3 is TGTGCCACCAGTGTCCCCGGGGGCCAAGAGACCCAGTACTTC. This translates into CATSVPGGQETQYF.

CDR3 in amino acids: CASSFVPSLAGAPDTQYF. DNA for the CDR3: TGTGCCAGCAGTTTTGTCCCCTCACTAGCGGGAGCCCCAGATACGCAGTATTTT. This chain connects TRBV27 to TRBJ2-3; 11 bases map to TRBD2. This CDR3 has 18 residues. Germline-derived CDR1 and CDR2 are MNHEY and SMNVEV (reference sequence). The J segment lost 4 bases and the V segment lost 3 bases, leaving 12 bases of the junction unmatched.

The chain employs TRBV11-2 and TRBJ2-1; 9 positions match TRBD2. Per the germline V gene, CDR1 is SGHAT and CDR2 is FQNNGV. J gave up 3 bases and V 4 bases, and 10 bases lay outside the gene matches. The CDR3 covers 17 residues. The CDR3 region is CASSSPSGSGSYNEQFF. In DNA, the CDR3 is TGTGCCAGCAGCTCCCCCTCGGGTAGCGGGAGCTACAATGAGCAGTTCTTC.

J is TRBJ2-7 and V is TRBV30; 10 bases agree with TRBD1. V shed 2 bases and J 6 bases; nucleotides not matched to a gene: 7. Germline V lookup: CDR1 GTSNPN, CDR2 SVGIG (reference sequence). This CDR3 is 14 amino acids long. In DNA, the CDR3 is TGTGCCTGGAGTAGGGACAGGGGATCTGGCGAGCAGTACTTC. It specifies CAWSRDRGSGEQYF.

The gene calls are TRBV6-5 and TRBJ1-2; TRBD1 agrees at 12 bases. V lost 6 bases to trimming and J lost 13 bases; unmatched junction nucleotides: 6. There are 12 residues in the CDR3. CDR1 and CDR2 from the germline V gene are MNHEY and SVGAGI. The CDR3 nucleotides are TGTGCCAGCAGGGGGACAGGGGGCGTTGGCACCTTC. Translated: CASRGTGGVGTF.

This rearrangement joins TRBV5-6 to TRBJ2-2; 7 nucleotides agree with TRBD1. The V gene end was trimmed by 2 bases and the J gene end by 5 bases; junction bases not matched to a gene: 6. Germline CDR1 reads SGHDT; CDR2 reads YYEEEE. The CDR3 totals 15 residues. The CDR3 DNA follows: TGTGCCAGCAGCTTTCTCTTGACAGGGACCGGGGAGCTGTTTTTT. The encoded protein is CASSFLLTGTGELFF.

The chain employs TRBV6-5 and TRBJ2-7; 9 positions agree with TRBD2. J gave up 5 bases and V 11 bases, and 10 bases lay outside the gene matches. The CDR3 spans 13 residues. Germline V lookup: CDR1 MNHEY, CDR2 SVGAGI. This CDR3 is CAGGGGLQDEQYF. The CDR3 coding sequence is TGTGCCGGCGGGGGGGGTCTTCAGGACGAGCAGTACTTC.

The V call is TRBV19, the J call TRBJ1-1; 9 bases match TRBD1. J gave up 1 base and V 3 bases, and 3 bases lay outside the gene matches. CDR1 and CDR2 from the germline V gene are LNHDA and SQIVND (reference sequence). The CDR3 has 15 residues. CDR3 residues: CASSIRGQGNTEAFF. The CDR3 DNA reads as TGTGCCAGTAGTATCCGGGGACAGGGGAACACTGAAGCTTTCTTT.

CDR3 loop: CASSPKSRASGSSYEQYF. CDR3 DNA sequence: TGTGCCAGCAGCCCAAAGAGCAGAGCTAGCGGGAGCTCCTACGAGCAGTACTTC. V gene TRBV9 combines with J gene TRBJ2-7; 10 positions agree with TRBD2. CDR1 is SGDLS and CDR2 is YYNGEE in the germline V gene. The CDR3 totals 18 residues. Germline trimming cut 4 bases from V and 0 bases from J; bases unmatched to any gene: 13.

V and J are TRBV18 and TRBJ2-7, with TRBD1 as a possible D gene (6 bases). This CDR3 spans 12 amino acids. Germline V CDR1 and CDR2: KGHSH, LQKENI. The V end lost 6 bases, the J end lost 3 bases, and 9 bases lay between the germline ends. The CDR3 loop is CASSSQGYEQYF. CDR3 nucleotide sequence: TGTGCCAGCTCCTCACAGGGCTACGAGCAGTACTTC.

The rearrangement uses TRBV19 and TRBJ2-5, with D maybe TRBD1 (6 bases). Trimming pared 11 bases from V and 5 bases from J, leaving 18 bases between. This CDR3 has 13 residues. Per the germline V gene, CDR1 is LNHDA and CDR2 is SQIVND (reference sequence). The CDR3 DNA is TGTGCCTCCAAAGGTAGAACAGGGGAGACCCAGTACTTC. Translating gives CASKGRTGETQYF.

This clone was counted once. This chain joins TRBV7-2 and TRBJ2-6; 7 bases map to TRBD1. Germline CDR1 is SGHTA and CDR2 is FQGNSA. J lost 2 bases, V lost 0 bases, and 4 bases had no gene match. There are 17 residues in the CDR3. CDR3 amino acids: CASSLAPTGAGANVLTF. Written as DNA, the CDR3 is TGTGCCAGCAGCTTAGCGCCCACAGGGGCTGGGGCCAACGTCCTGACTTTC. The full variable domain, rest sourced from reference TRBV7-2 and TRBJ2-6, is GAGVSQSPSNKVTEKGKDVELRCDPISGHTALYWYRQSLGQGLEFLIYFQGNSAPDKSGLPSDRFSAERTGGSVSTLTIQRTQQEDSAVYLCASSLAPTGAGANVLTFGAGSRLTVL.

The rearrangement uses TRBV19 and TRBJ2-3, with D unresolved. V lost 6 bases to trimming and J lost 3 bases, with 19 bases between them. The germline CDR1 and CDR2 sequences are LNHDA and SQIVND (reference sequence). The CDR3 is 16 amino acids. CDR3 coding DNA: TGTGCCAGTAGCCGGCAAATAGTGGGCCTAACAGATACGCAGTATTTT. This gives the protein CASSRQIVGLTDTQYF.

The chain carries TRBV19 and TRBJ2-7, with 7 bases fitting TRBD2. V gave up 3 bases and J gave up 6 bases; unmatched junction bases: 5. In germline, CDR1 is LNHDA, CDR2 SQIVND (reference sequence). The CDR3 length is 13 residues. The CDR3 reads CASSISGRGEQYF. In nucleotides, the CDR3 is TGTGCCAGTAGTATTAGCGGGCGGGGCGAGCAGTACTTC.

J is TRBJ2-5 and V is TRBV9; D might be TRBD2 (7 bases). Trimming left V 0 bases short and J 2 bases short, with 23 bases between. Looked up from germline, CDR1 is SGDLS and CDR2 is YYNGEE. CDR3 length: 19 amino acids. CDR3 sequence: CASSVGQMGGQGGQETQYF. The CDR3 region has the DNA TGTGCCAGCAGCGTAGGTCAAATGGGGGGCCAGGGAGGGCAAGAGACCCAGTACTTC. The full variable domain, rest sourced from reference TRBV9 and TRBJ2-5, is DSGVTQTPKHLITATGQRVTLRCSPRSGDLSVYWYQQSLDQGLQFLIQYYNGEERAKGNILERFSAQQFPDLHSELNLSSLELGDSALYFCASSVGQMGGQGGQETQYFGPGTRLLVL.

The chain employs TRBV5-8 and TRBJ2-1; the match to TRBD2 covers 11 bases. The CDR3 is made up of 19 amino acids. CDR1 is SGHTS, CDR2 YDEGEE, per germline. The J segment lost 0 bases and the V segment lost 4 bases, leaving 12 bases of the junction unmatched. The CDR3 protein is CASSRTGTSGTSSYNEQFF. Written as DNA, the CDR3 is TGTGCCAGCAGCCGTACCGGGACTAGCGGTACGAGCTCCTACAATGAGCAGTTCTTC.

The genes are TRBV12-3 or TRBV12-4 and TRBJ2-3; no definite D call. CDR3 length equals 13 residues. V was clipped by 6 bases and J by 8 bases, with 15 bases between them. The CDR3 loop is CASSPAGFGTQYF. The CDR3 nucleotides read TGTGCCAGCAGCCCCGCCGGGTTTGGTACGCAGTATTTT.

The rearrangement uses TRBV6-2 or TRBV6-3 and TRBJ1-2; D is possibly TRBD1 (5 bases). Germline assignment: CDR1 MNHEY and CDR2 SVGEGT. Trimming took off 4 bases at V and 4 bases at J, with 16 bases between the two ends. This CDR3 has 15 residues. CDR3 sequence: CASSSGRQGPYGYTF. CDR3 DNA sequence: TGTGCCAGCAGTTCAGGTCGGCAGGGCCCCTATGGCTACACCTTC.

J is TRBJ2-5 and V is TRBV24-1, with a possible D match to TRBD1 (5 bases). Trimming removed 5 bases from V and 3 bases from J, with 9 bases in between. This CDR3 region has 13 residues. Looked up from germline, CDR1 is KGHDR and CDR2 is SFDVKD. CDR3 nucleotide sequence: TGTGCCACCAGTGGACAGCTGGAAGAGACCCAGTACTTC. Its protein is CATSGQLEETQYF.